This T cell receptor beta chain came from a study of cytomegalovirus exposure and HLA in healthy donors. The study's findings and limits: Rarity held for most TCR sequences, but there were some public TCRs that occurred in many donors.

From germline, CDR1 is MNHNY and CDR2 SVGAGI (reference sequence). This CDR3 region has 14 residues. Trimming took 5 bases from V and 9 from J; bases not matched to a gene: 7. Vbeta (60) and Jbeta (13) primers were used in the PCR. The protocol was immunoSEQ multiplex PCR, while the TCRdb copy is restricted to in-frame clones and leaves out a portion. The sample lists approximately 190,000 clones, 75% to 90% occurring once. Comments on this clone: Its antigen remains unknown.

Though nominally healthy at sampling, donors likely had unrecorded immune exposures. The clonotype comes from a man in his forties or fifties in good health and CMV-seropositive. What was sequenced was PBMCs. The chain has TRBV6-6 and TRBJ2-1; TRBD2 matches at 10 bases. Written as DNA, the CDR3 is TGTGCCAGCAGTCTTCGGACTAGCGGTAGTGAGCAGTTCTTC. It specifies CASSLRTSGSEQFF.